These T cell receptor beta chains were read from a single sample in a study of identical twins. TCRdb processed the 5' RACE reads anew with MiXCR; each CDR3 protein has one entry. The top ten hold 1.5% to 2% of the sample, which has nearly 900,000 distinct CDR3 sequences, roughly 12% seen once. This sample also belongs to another study, concerning yellow fever vaccine responses in identical twins.

Sequenced sample: PBMCs. The receptors come from a woman aged 18-29 years in good health. The CDR3 runs from the conserved cysteine through the conserved F or W. The D gene is left open where the match is weak. Clone sizes are given selectively: once, few, many, or a class where the clone is expanded.

d_call clone_size j_call v_call cdr3_aa cdr3_nt
. many TRBJ2-1 TRBV6-5 CASSNDWNEQFF TGTGCCAGCAGTAACGACTGGAATGAGCAGTTCTTC
TRBD1 once TRBJ2-7 TRBV11-1 CASQGQVAYEQYF TGTGCCAGCCAGGGACAGGTGGCCTACGAGCAGTACTTC
. . TRBJ1-2 TRBV12-3/TRBV12-4 CASSFTRVEYGYTF TGTGCCAGCAGTTTTACGAGGGTAGAATATGGCTACACCTTC
. . TRBJ1-2 TRBV7-9 CASSLQGSDGYTF TGTGCCAGCAGCTTACAGGGATCCGATGGCTACACCTTC
. many TRBJ1-1 TRBV12-3/TRBV12-4 CASTEVPLMNTEAFF TGTGCCAGCACGGAAGTTCCCCTCATGAACACTGAAGCTTTCTTT
TRBD1 few TRBJ2-2 TRBV20-1 CSVRGQGATGELFF TGCAGTGTTAGGGGACAGGGGGCAACCGGGGAGCTGTTTTTT
. . TRBJ2-1 TRBV7-9 CASSLSGHNNEQFF TGTGCCAGCAGCTTATCGGGACACAACAATGAGCAGTTCTTC
. few TRBJ1-1 TRBV7-9 CASSTPAGNEAFF TGTGCCAGCAGCACCCCAGCGGGGAATGAAGCTTTCTTT
TRBD2 . TRBJ2-2 TRBV12-3/TRBV12-4 CASTSQTSGSGTGELFF TGTGCCAGCACCTCACAGACTAGCGGGAGCGGGACCGGGGAGCTGTTTTTT
. few TRBJ2-7 TRBV19 CASSILPGSEQYF TGTGCCAGTAGTATATTACCGGGGAGCGAGCAGTACTTC
. . TRBJ1-1 TRBV2 CASTGEGNTEAFF TGTGCCAGCACCGGGGAGGGGAACACTGAAGCTTTCTTT
. few TRBJ1-1 TRBV4-1 CASSQDLTGKGKDTEAFF TGCGCCAGCAGCCAAGATTTAACGGGGAAGGGTAAGGACACTGAAGCTTTCTTT